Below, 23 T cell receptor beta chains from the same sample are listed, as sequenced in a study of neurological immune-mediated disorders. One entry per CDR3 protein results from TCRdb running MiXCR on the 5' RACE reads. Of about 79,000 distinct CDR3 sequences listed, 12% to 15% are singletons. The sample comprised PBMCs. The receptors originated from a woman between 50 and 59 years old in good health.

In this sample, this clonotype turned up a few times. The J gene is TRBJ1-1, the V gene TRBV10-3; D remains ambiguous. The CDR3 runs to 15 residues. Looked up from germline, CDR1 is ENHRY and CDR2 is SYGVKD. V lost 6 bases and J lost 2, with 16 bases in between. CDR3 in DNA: TGTGCCATCAGCCTCGAGGGTGACCTTAACACTGAAGCTTTCTTT. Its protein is CAISLEGDLNTEAFF.

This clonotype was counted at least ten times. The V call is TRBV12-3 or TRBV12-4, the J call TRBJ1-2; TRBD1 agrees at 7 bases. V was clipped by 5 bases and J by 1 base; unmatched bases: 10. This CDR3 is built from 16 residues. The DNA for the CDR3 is TGTGCCAGCAGTGGGAGGACAGGTCGCTTTAACTATGGCTACACCTTC. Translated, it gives CASSGRTGRFNYGYTF.

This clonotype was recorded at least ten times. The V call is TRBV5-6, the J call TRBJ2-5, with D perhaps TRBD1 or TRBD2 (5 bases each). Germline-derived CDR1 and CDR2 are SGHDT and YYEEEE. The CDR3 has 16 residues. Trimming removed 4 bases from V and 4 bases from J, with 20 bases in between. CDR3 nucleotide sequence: TGTGCCAGCAGCCGCGAAGTAGGTTCAGGGAGAGAGACCCAGTACTTC. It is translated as CASSREVGSGRETQYF.

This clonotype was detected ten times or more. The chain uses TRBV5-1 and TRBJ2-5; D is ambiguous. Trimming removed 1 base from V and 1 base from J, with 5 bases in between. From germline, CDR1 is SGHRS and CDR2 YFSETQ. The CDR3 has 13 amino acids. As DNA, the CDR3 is TGCGCCAGCAGCTTGTCCCCCCAAGAGACCCAGTACTTC. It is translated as CASSLSPQETQYF.

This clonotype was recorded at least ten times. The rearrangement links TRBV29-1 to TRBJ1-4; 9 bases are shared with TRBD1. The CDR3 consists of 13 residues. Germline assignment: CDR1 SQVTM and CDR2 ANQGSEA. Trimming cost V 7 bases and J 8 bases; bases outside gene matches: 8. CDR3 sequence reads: CSAQTGGKEKLFF. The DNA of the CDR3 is TGCAGCGCCCAGACAGGGGGGAAAGAAAAACTGTTTTTT.

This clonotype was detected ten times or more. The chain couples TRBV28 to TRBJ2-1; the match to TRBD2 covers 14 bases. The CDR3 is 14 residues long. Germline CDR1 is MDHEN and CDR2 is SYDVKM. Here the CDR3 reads CVVMTSGRGNEQFF. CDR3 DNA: TGTGTCGTAATGACTAGCGGGAGGGGCAATGAGCAGTTCTTC. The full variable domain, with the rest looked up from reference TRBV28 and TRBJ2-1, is DVKVTQSSRYLVKRTGEKVFLECVQDMDHENMFWYRQDPGLGLRLIYFSYDVKMKEKGDIPEGYSVSREKKERFSLILESASTNQTSMYLCVVMTSGRGNEQFFGPGTRLTVL.

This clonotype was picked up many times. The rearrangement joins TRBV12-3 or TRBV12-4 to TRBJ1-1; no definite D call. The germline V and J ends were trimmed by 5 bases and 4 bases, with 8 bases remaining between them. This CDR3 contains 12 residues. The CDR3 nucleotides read TGTGCCAGCAGTCAATTCGTCACTGAAGCTTTCTTT. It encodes CASSQFVTEAFF.

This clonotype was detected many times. CDR3 nucleotide sequence: TGTGCCAGCAGTGAATCAGCGTGGAGGGGGCGAGTTTCACCCCTCCACTTT. Its protein is CASSESAWRGRVSPLHF. The rearrangement joins TRBV2 to TRBJ1-6, with 7 bases matching TRBD1. This CDR3 comprises 17 residues. V shed 2 bases, J shed 9 bases, and the junction held 13 bases outside the gene matches. Per germline, CDR1 SNHLY and CDR2 FYNNEI.

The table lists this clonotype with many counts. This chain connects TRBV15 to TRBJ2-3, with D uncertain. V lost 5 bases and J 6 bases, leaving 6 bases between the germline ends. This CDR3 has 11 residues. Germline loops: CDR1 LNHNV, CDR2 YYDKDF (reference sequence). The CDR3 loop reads CATSLRDTQYF. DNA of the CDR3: TGTGCCACCAGCTTACGGGATACGCAGTATTTT.

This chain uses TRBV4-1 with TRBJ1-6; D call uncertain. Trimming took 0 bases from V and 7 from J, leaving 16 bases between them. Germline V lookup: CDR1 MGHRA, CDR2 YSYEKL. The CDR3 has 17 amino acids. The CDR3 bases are TGCGCCAGCAGCCAAGAGGGCCCCCGGTTCCAGAATTCACCCCTCCACTTT. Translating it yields CASSQEGPRFQNSPLHF.

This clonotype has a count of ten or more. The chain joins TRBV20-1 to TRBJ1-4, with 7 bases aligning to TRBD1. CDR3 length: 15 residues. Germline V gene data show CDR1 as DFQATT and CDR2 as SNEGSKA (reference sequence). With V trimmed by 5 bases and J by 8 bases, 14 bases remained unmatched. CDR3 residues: CSAQQPNRGGEKLFF. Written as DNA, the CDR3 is TGCAGTGCTCAGCAACCAAACAGGGGAGGGGAAAAACTGTTTTTT.

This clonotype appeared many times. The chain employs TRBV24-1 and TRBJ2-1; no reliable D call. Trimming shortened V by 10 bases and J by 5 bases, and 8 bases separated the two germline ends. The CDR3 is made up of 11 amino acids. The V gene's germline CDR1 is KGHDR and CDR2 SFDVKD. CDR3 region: CATQLDNEQFF. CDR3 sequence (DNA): TGTGCCACGCAGTTGGACAATGAGCAGTTCTTC.

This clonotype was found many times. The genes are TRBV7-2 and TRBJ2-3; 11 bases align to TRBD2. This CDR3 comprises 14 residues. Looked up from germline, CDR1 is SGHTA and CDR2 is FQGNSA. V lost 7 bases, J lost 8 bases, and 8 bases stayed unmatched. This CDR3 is CASTPSSGGGTQYF. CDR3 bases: TGTGCCAGCACCCCGAGTAGCGGGGGGGGTACGCAGTATTTT.

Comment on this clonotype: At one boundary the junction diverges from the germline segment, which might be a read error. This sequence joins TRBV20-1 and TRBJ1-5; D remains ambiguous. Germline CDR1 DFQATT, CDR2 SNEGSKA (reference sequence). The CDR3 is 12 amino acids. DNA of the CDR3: TGCAGTGCTAGAAAGGGCGCACAGCCCCGGCATTTT. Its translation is CSARKGAQPRHF.

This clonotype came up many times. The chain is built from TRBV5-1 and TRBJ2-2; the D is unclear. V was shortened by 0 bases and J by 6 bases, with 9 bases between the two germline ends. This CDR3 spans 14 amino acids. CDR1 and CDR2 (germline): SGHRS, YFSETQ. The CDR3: CASSLGANPGELFF. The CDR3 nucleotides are TGCGCCAGCAGCTTGGGGGCGAATCCCGGGGAGCTGTTTTTT. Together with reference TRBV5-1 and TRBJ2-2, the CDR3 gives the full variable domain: KAGVTQTPRYLIKTRGQQVTLSCSPISGHRSVSWYQQTPGQGLQFLFEYFSETQRNKGNFPGRFSGRQFSNSRSEMNVSTLELGDSALYLCASSLGANPGELFFGEGSRLTVL.

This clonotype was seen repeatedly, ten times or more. The CDR3: CATNRGNSPLHF. In DNA, the CDR3 is TGTGCCACCAATCGGGGCAATTCACCCCTCCACTTT. The chain couples TRBV15 to TRBJ1-6; maybe TRBD1 (5 bases). V gave up 7 bases and J gave up 7 bases, with 8 bases separating them. CDR1 is LNHNV, CDR2 YYDKDF, per germline (reference sequence). The length of the CDR3 is 12 residues.

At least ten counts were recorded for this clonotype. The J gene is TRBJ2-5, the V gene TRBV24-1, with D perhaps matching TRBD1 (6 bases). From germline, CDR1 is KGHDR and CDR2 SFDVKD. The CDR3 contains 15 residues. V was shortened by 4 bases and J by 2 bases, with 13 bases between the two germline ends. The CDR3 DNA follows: TGTGCCACCAGTGAACACGGACAGCTGCAAGAGACCCAGTACTTC. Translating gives CATSEHGQLQETQYF.

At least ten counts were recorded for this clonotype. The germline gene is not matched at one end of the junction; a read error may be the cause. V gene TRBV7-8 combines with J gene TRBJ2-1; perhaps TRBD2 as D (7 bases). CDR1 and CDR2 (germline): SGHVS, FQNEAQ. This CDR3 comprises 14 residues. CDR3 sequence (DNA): TGTGCCAGCAACTTAGCCTCTAGGGGGGGTGAGCAGTTCTTC. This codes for CASNLASRGGEQFF.

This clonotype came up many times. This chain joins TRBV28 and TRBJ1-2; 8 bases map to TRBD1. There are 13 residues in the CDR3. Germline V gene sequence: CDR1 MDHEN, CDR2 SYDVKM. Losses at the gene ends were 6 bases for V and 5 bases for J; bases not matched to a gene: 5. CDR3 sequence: CASSAGTGYGYTF. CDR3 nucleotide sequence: TGTGCCAGCAGCGCCGGGACAGGATATGGCTACACCTTC.

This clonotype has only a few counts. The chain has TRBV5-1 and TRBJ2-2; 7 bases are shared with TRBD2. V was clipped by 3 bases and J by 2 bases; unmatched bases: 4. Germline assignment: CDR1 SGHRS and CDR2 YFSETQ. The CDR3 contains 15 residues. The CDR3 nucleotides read TGCGCCAGCAGCTCAGGACTAGACAACACCGGGGAGCTGTTTTTT. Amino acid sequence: CASSSGLDNTGELFF. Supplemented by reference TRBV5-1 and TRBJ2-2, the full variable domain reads KAGVTQTPRYLIKTRGQQVTLSCSPISGHRSVSWYQQTPGQGLQFLFEYFSETQRNKGNFPGRFSGRQFSNSRSEMNVSTLELGDSALYLCASSSGLDNTGELFFGEGSRLTVL.

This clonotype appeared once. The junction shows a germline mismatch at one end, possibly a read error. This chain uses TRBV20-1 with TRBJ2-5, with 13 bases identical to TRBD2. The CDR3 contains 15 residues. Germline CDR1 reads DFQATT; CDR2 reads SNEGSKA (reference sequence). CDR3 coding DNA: TGCAGTGCTTTAGGGACTAGCGGGATCCGCGGGTCCCATTACTTC. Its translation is CSALGTSGIRGSHYF.

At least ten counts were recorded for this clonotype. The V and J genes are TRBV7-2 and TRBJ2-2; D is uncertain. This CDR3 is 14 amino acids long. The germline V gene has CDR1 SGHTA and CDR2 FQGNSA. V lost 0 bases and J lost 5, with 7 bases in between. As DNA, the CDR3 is TGTGCCAGCAGCTTAGCGCCCGTAACCGGGGAGCTGTTTTTT. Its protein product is CASSLAPVTGELFF.

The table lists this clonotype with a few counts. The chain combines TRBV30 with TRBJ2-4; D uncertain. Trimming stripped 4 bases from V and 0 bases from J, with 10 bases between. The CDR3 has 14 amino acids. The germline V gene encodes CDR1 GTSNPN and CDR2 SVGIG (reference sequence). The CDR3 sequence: CAWKLPIAKNIQYF. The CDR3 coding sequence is TGTGCCTGGAAGCTACCGATAGCCAAAAACATTCAGTACTTC.